Below are 26 T cell receptor beta chains sequenced from a single sample in a study of radiotherapy plus CTLA-4 blockade in lung cancer. Profiled with immunoSEQ multiplex PCR; TCRdb holds only in-frame clones, not every one. This sample carries roughly 78,000 clones, approximately 80% of them seen once, and the ten largest clones take around 7%. The sequences come from peripheral blood, collected from a patient treated with radiotherapy plus ipilimumab. The receptors derive from a human donor with non-small cell lung cancer who had a complete response to radiotherapy plus ipilimumab.

This clone counts as medium-sized. This chain links TRBV30 with TRBJ2-7, with D perhaps TRBD2 (6 bases). The CDR3 consists of 13 residues. Germline V gene data show CDR1 as GTSNPN and CDR2 as SVGIG (reference sequence). With 3 bases removed from V and 6 bases from J, the gap between germline ends came to 15 bases. CDR3 in amino acids: CAWSSGWGGEQYF. For the CDR3, the DNA is TGTGCCTGGAGCAGCGGATGGGGAGGCGAGCAGTACTTC.

The V gene is TRBV6-1, the J gene TRBJ2-6, with 10 bases matching TRBD1. Germline V gives CDR1 MNHNS, CDR2 SASEGT. J was trimmed by 4 bases and V by 8 bases; bases with no gene match: 5. The CDR3 is 15 amino acids. The DNA for the CDR3 is TGTGCCAGCGGGACAGGGGCTGCGGGGGCCAACGTCCTGACTTTC. This sequence encodes CASGTGAAGANVLTF.

The chain recombines TRBV19 with TRBJ1-6; D is undetermined. The V gene lost 6 bases and the J gene lost 8 bases, with 8 bases spanning the gap. Germline V gene data show CDR1 as LNHDA and CDR2 as SQIVND (reference sequence). The length of the CDR3 is 12 residues. The CDR3 loop is CASRFRDSPLHF. CDR3 coding DNA: TGTGCCAGTAGATTTCGCGATTCACCCCTCCACTTT.

V usage is TRBV27 and J usage is TRBJ2-1; D is unclear. Germline V CDR1 and CDR2: MNHEY, SMNVEV (reference sequence). CDR3 length: 14 amino acids. V was shortened by 5 bases and J by 2 bases, with 10 bases between the two germline ends. This chain's CDR3 is CASSMGGPYNEQFF. The CDR3 DNA is TGTGCCAGCAGTATGGGCGGCCCCTACAATGAGCAGTTCTTC.

The V and J genes are TRBV11-2 and TRBJ1-1, with TRBD1 as a possible D gene (6 bases). The V gene's germline CDR1 is SGHAT and CDR2 FQNNGV. CDR3 size: 16 residues. Trimming left V 2 bases short and J 3 bases short, with 16 bases between. The DNA for the CDR3 is TGTGCCAGCAGCTTACCATCCGGGGGGGCTGACACTGAAGCTTTCTTT. The encoded protein is CASSLPSGGADTEAFF. Full variable domain (missing parts from reference TRBV11-2 and TRBJ1-1): EAGVAQSPRYKIIEKRQSVAFWCNPISGHATLYWYQQILGQGPKLLIQFQNNGVVDDSQLPKDRFSAERLKGVDSTLKIQPAKLEDSAVYLCASSLPSGGADTEAFFGQGTRLTVV.

This clone was observed a handful of times. The chain employs TRBV2 and TRBJ1-1, with TRBD1 matching 7 bases. With V trimmed by 6 bases and J by 1 base, 2 bases remained unmatched. The CDR3 length is 13 residues. The germline CDR1 and CDR2 sequences are SNHLY and FYNNEI. The CDR3 sequence is CASRGDRNTEAFF. For the CDR3, the DNA is TGTGCCAGCAGGGGGGACAGGAACACTGAAGCTTTCTTT.

The CDR3 nucleotides are TGCGCCAGCAGTGAGAGGGACAGGAACACTGAAGCTTTCTTT. This sequence encodes CASSERDRNTEAFF. V gene TRBV10-1 combines with J gene TRBJ1-1; 7 nucleotides align to TRBD1. V lost 2 bases and J lost 1; bases outside the gene matches: 1. The CDR3 is 14 amino acids. CDR1 is WNHNN, CDR2 SYGVQD, per germline (reference sequence).

The table lists this clone with a few counts. The J gene is TRBJ2-7, the V gene TRBV5-1, with 7 bases aligning to TRBD2. CDR3 size: 15 residues. The germline V gene has CDR1 SGHRS and CDR2 YFSETQ. After removal of 7 bases from V and 2 bases from J, the junction contained 12 bases not matched to a gene. CDR3 region: CASQGRGIDPYEQYF. The DNA of the CDR3 is TGCGCCAGCCAAGGGCGGGGGATCGACCCCTACGAGCAGTACTTC.

This chain links TRBV15 with TRBJ2-7; weak D call: TRBD1 (5 bases). CDR1 is LNHNV and CDR2 is YYDKDF in the germline V gene (reference sequence). V lost 1 base and J 2 bases, leaving 15 bases between the germline ends. The CDR3 spans 16 residues. The CDR3 region has the DNA TGTGCCACCAGCAGAGTCGTGCGACAGCCAGCCTACGAGCAGTACTTC. Its protein is CATSRVVRQPAYEQYF.

The V gene is TRBV18, the J gene TRBJ1-2, with 7 bases identical to TRBD1. V dropped 2 bases and J dropped 5; count of bases not matched to a gene: 11. There are 16 residues in the CDR3. The germline V gene has CDR1 KGHSH and CDR2 LQKENI. The CDR3 region is CASSPNRGGSGYGYTF. The CDR3 DNA is TGTGCCAGCTCACCAAACAGGGGTGGTAGCGGATATGGCTACACCTTC.

This clone appeared a single time. The J gene is TRBJ1-5, the V gene TRBV6-5, with a weak D call TRBD1 (6 bases). CDR1 and CDR2 from the germline V gene are MNHEY and SVGAGI. Trimming removed 0 bases at V and 3 bases at J, with 9 bases between. CDR3 length: 15 residues. CDR3 loop: CASSYSGGVNQPQHF. The CDR3 DNA is TGTGCCAGCAGTTACTCAGGGGGTGTCAATCAGCCCCAGCATTTT.

The V gene is TRBV19, the J gene TRBJ2-2; D possibly corresponds to TRBD1 (6 bases). Germline loops: CDR1 LNHDA, CDR2 SQIVND (reference sequence). V was clipped by 4 bases and J by 3 bases, with 6 bases between them. The CDR3 totals 13 residues. The CDR3 nucleotides are TGTGCCAGTAGTAGGACAGACACCGGGGAGCTGTTTTTT. Protein sequence: CASSRTDTGELFF.

V is TRBV7-9 and J is TRBJ1-4; perhaps TRBD1 as D (6 bases). Trimming took 4 bases from V and 4 from J, leaving 13 bases between them. This CDR3 is built from 15 residues. Germline V gene lookup returns CDR1 SEHNR and CDR2 FQNEAQ (reference sequence). For the CDR3, the DNA is TGTGCCAGCAGCTATCGGACAGTCGGTAATGAAAAACTGTTTTTT. This encodes CASSYRTVGNEKLFF.

The chain is built from TRBV7-2 and TRBJ2-1; D not resolved. The CDR3 runs to 15 residues. Trimming removed 4 bases from V and 7 bases from J, with 17 bases in between. From germline, CDR1 is SGHTA and CDR2 FQGNSA. Here the CDR3 reads CASSSRVHESNEQFF. CDR3 DNA sequence: TGTGCCAGCAGCTCCCGGGTCCACGAATCGAATGAGCAGTTCTTC. Drawing the rest from reference TRBV7-2 and TRBJ2-1, the complete variable domain is GAGVSQSPSNKVTEKGKDVELRCDPISGHTALYWYRQSLGQGLEFLIYFQGNSAPDKSGLPSDRFSAERTGGSVSTLTIQRTQQEDSAVYLCASSSRVHESNEQFFGPGTRLTVL.

V and J are TRBV5-1 and TRBJ2-1; the match to TRBD2 covers 7 bases. The CDR3 covers 14 residues. The germline V gene has CDR1 SGHRS and CDR2 YFSETQ. Losses at the gene ends were 7 bases for V and 6 bases for J; bases not matched to a gene: 10. CDR3 region: CASPLGGGSNEQFF. The CDR3 nucleotides are TGCGCCAGCCCCCTGGGCGGGGGTAGCAATGAGCAGTTCTTC.

V and J are TRBV7-9 and TRBJ2-3; D not certain. CDR3 length: 16 residues. Deletions cut 0 bases from V and 2 bases from J, with 12 bases between. The V gene's germline CDR1 is SEHNR and CDR2 FQNEAQ (reference sequence). The CDR3, as DNA: TGTGCCAGCAGCTTAGCGCGGCTTAGACTCACAGATACGCAGTATTTT. It translates to CASSLARLRLTDTQYF.

The chain uses TRBV11-2 and TRBJ2-7; a weak D match, TRBD2 (6 bases). V was cut by 5 bases and J by 2 bases, with 19 bases left in between. Germline CDR1 is SGHAT and CDR2 is FQNNGV. The CDR3 spans 16 residues. The CDR3 DNA sequence: TGTGCCAGCAGCCGGGCGGGGCAGGGTGCCGCCTACGAGCAGTACTTC. This codes for CASSRAGQGAAYEQYF.

This clone was seen more than once but under ten times. The chain joins TRBV4-1 to TRBJ2-7, with TRBD1 matching over 7 bases. Germline V gives CDR1 MGHRA, CDR2 YSYEKL. The CDR3 contains 14 residues. The V segment lost 4 bases and the J segment 2 bases; nucleotides outside the gene matches: 5. CDR3 residues: CASSPSGTAYEQYF. The CDR3 DNA reads as TGCGCCAGCAGCCCTTCCGGGACAGCCTACGAGCAGTACTTC.

The chain carries TRBV5-6 and TRBJ1-5, with D maybe TRBD1 (5 bases). CDR1 is SGHDT and CDR2 is YYEEEE in the germline V gene. With 0 bases removed from V and 6 bases from J, the gap between germline ends came to 13 bases. The CDR3 consists of 15 residues. CDR3 sequence (DNA): TGTGCCAGCAGCTTGGGGGCAGGGCACGTTCAGCCCCAGCATTTT. Its translation is CASSLGAGHVQPQHF.

The rearrangement uses TRBV11-3 and TRBJ2-3; no clear D. Trimming shortened V by 5 bases and J by 4 bases, and 10 bases separated the two germline ends. This CDR3 spans 13 amino acids. Germline lookup yields CDR1 SGHNT and CDR2 YENEEA. The DNA of the CDR3 is TGTGCCAGCAGCGGCCGCGTACCAGATACGCAGTATTTT. This encodes CASSGRVPDTQYF.

This clone was recorded only once. This rearrangement joins TRBV5-1 to TRBJ1-1; D is ambiguous. Germline V gives CDR1 SGHRS, CDR2 YFSETQ. Deletions cut 1 base from V and 6 bases from J, with 10 bases between. This CDR3 has 13 amino acids. CDR3 residues: CASSLSPTAEAFF. The CDR3 bases are TGCGCCAGCAGCTTGAGCCCAACAGCTGAAGCTTTCTTT. Using reference TRBV5-1 and TRBJ1-1 for the parts outside the CDR3, the full variable domain is KAGVTQTPRYLIKTRGQQVTLSCSPISGHRSVSWYQQTPGQGLQFLFEYFSETQRNKGNFPGRFSGRQFSNSRSEMNVSTLELGDSALYLCASSLSPTAEAFFGQGTRLTVV.

V gene TRBV16 combines with J gene TRBJ1-4, with a tentative D call TRBD1 (5 bases). The CDR3 has 17 amino acids. V was clipped by 2 bases and J by 0 bases, with 13 bases between them. Looked up from germline, CDR1 is KGHSY and CDR2 is FQNENV. The CDR3 reads CASSQGGYLATNEKLFF. CDR3 DNA sequence: TGTGCCAGCAGCCAAGGGGGGTACTTGGCAACTAATGAAAAACTGTTTTTT.

This sequence joins TRBV5-4 and TRBJ1-2; 7 nucleotides align to TRBD1. The ends lost 5 bases at V and 3 bases at J; junction bases unmatched: 7. The CDR3 length is 14 residues. Germline V CDR1 and CDR2: SGHNT, YYREEE (reference sequence). CDR3 residues: CASSSGGTYYGYTF. The CDR3, as DNA: TGTGCCAGCAGTTCAGGGGGGACCTACTATGGCTACACCTTC.

The chain combines TRBV4-1 with TRBJ2-5, with D perhaps TRBD2 (6 bases). From germline, CDR1 is MGHRA and CDR2 YSYEKL. The CDR3 consists of 14 residues. The V end lost 1 base, the J end lost 5 bases, and 11 bases lay between the germline ends. The CDR3 loop is CASSQVAEGETQYF. The CDR3 bases are TGCGCCAGCAGCCAAGTCGCGGAGGGGGAGACCCAGTACTTC.

V gene TRBV7-3 combines with J gene TRBJ1-2; 8 nucleotides agree with TRBD1. With V trimmed by 5 bases and J by 2 bases, 4 bases remained unmatched. Germline values: CDR1 SGHTA, CDR2 FQGTGA. The CDR3 is 14 amino acids. For the CDR3, the DNA is TGTGCCAGCAGCACCCGACAGGGGAACTATGGCTACACCTTC. Translating gives CASSTRQGNYGYTF.

The gene calls are TRBV4-3 and TRBJ2-2; 9 bases match TRBD1. V lost 4 bases and J lost 7; bases outside the gene matches: 7. The CDR3 is made up of 15 amino acids. The germline V gene has CDR1 LGHNA and CDR2 YSLEER. The CDR3 coding sequence is TGCGCCAGCAGCCCGCGGACAGGGGCGAACGGGGAGCTGTTTTTT. This codes for CASSPRTGANGELFF.